One T cell receptor beta chain is described in this entry. Its target antigen remains unknown. No base-level quality is on record; no much larger clone is a single base apart. Reading the germline V gene gives CDR1 SGHVS and CDR2 FQNEAQ. At the junction V is shortened by 7 bases and J by 5 bases, with 18 bases in between. The CDR3 runs 15 residues from the cysteine to the phenylalanine. The entry retains the CDR3 DNA only, 45 bases that are in frame from base 1. This sample is drawn from a study of cytomegalovirus exposure and HLA in healthy donors (dated by TCRdb to the late 2010s). Study-level background: According to an earlier analysis of a few hundred of the donors, some 180 million T cells yielded 117 million unique TCR beta sequences and about 280 Gb of sequence data. Donor age, sex, ethnicity and CMV serostatus were compiled alongside the repertoire data. HLA typing included class I and class II loci at four-digit resolution. Among about 390 genotyped donors of the cohort, an average of 235,054 unique TCR beta nucleotide sequences were sequenced per donor, around 20% of them non-productive. The number of typed donors differed by locus: roughly 629-640 for A, B, C, DRB1 and DQB1; some 500 for DQA1; 606 for DPA1; and 450 to 480 for DPB1. About 5 DR-DQ haplotypes were handled as single units for association and clustering, since linkage in the cohort was strong. In a later analysis, previously published TCR beta repertoires from 666 donors were re-analyzed and high-resolution HLA genotyping was added so that TCR occurrence patterns could be studied. The study was designed to test whether signatures of past pathogen exposure could be identified by cataloging public T cell receptors. All discovery cohort repertoires had been generated on a single sequencing platform. The genetic ancestry cluster associated with self-reported Caucasian donors included 81% of the roughly 400 genotyped donors. A later genetic analysis took genome-wide SNP genotypes for 398 of the 666 donors and used that subset as a discovery cohort. About 280 gigabases of sequencing data and approximately 91 million unique TCR sequences made up an early release that covered several hundred HLA-typed donors. Using immunosequencing, the study profiled T cell repertoires from 500 to 800 subjects and related those repertoires to cytomegalovirus serostatus. The study combined high-throughput TCR immunosequencing, statistical association of individual TCRs with disease status, and machine learning to predict cytomegalovirus infection status. In an earlier analysis of 587 of the donors, high-throughput TCR beta sequencing was used to judge whether each TCR beta V gene segment behaved as functional or pseudogenic. Along with the roughly 670-subject first cohort, a separate validation cohort of some 130 different subjects was used. In the later analysis, no new phenotypic data were used to find candidate immune exposures; instead, reliance was placed on TCR beta sequences and their occurrence across donors.

The cohort consisted of 670 or so healthy bone marrow donors. At the time of sampling, all cohort members were nominally healthy, though unrecorded immune exposures were likely present. The donor tested CMV seropositive, placing the donor among the approximately 290 seropositive members of the cohort. A peripheral blood sample was provided by each donor, and peripheral blood mononuclear cells were used for TCR beta sequencing. The Qiagen DNeasy Blood Extraction Kit was used to extract genomic DNA from the blood cell samples. Library creation used the immunoSEQ multiplex PCR assay. The multiplex PCR relied on a mix of 60 forward primers for TCR Vbeta segments and 13 reverse primers for TCR Jbeta segments. A multiplex PCR assay on genomic DNA amplified the CDR3 region of rearranged TCR beta genes. The Illumina HiSeq System was used to sequence the amplified TCR beta libraries as 87-base-pair reads. From the authors' description of their analysis: In a later analysis, some 80 million unique TCR beta chains were counted across the 690 or so repertoires, and roughly 9.9 million of these chains were shared by at least two donors. Raw reads were error-corrected and collapsed into unique sequences with a nearest-neighbor algorithm that merged closely related sequences to remove PCR and sequencing errors. V, D and J gene segments were assigned by aligning CDR3 sequences to IMGT reference sequences. Each retained sequence needed at least a six-nucleotide match to both a V gene segment and a J gene segment. Rearrangements were classified as productive when the CDR3 lacked stop codons and remained in frame with V and J, and all other rearrangements were classified as non-productive. Following IMGT convention, CDR3 was defined as the stretch from the second conserved V-encoded cysteine up to the conserved J-encoded phenylalanine. In an earlier analysis of around 600 of the donors, sequences lacking an unambiguous match to a single V gene segment were excluded. In an earlier analysis of some 590 of the donors, a V segment was called functional when productive rearrangements were above 56.7%, and segregating when the standard deviation between donors exceeded 5%. A statistical classification framework was built for diagnosing cytomegalovirus status from the catalog of TCR beta chain sequences. V and J gene assignment, in a later analysis, came from comparing TCR nucleotide sequences with IMGT/GENE-DB human TR gene sequences. In a later analysis, CDR3 sequences and most-parsimonious VDJ recombination scenarios were assigned using the TCRdist pipeline. In a later analysis, each TCR beta chain was defined by its CDR3 amino acid sequence together with its V-gene family, and reads without a unique V-gene family were excluded. As a way to deal with suspected cross-contamination and a sequencing artifact, a later analysis dropped hundreds of nucleotide sequences that were highly shared and had low generation probability. A later analysis calculated a clonal expansion index for each public chain from normalized within-repertoire ranks of inferred template counts. In a later analysis, generation probabilities were computed using a VDJ recombination model fitted to out-of-frame rearrangements, and the results were checked against IGoR. A later analysis scored TCR-TCR, TCR-HLA and TCR-CMV co-occurrence with hypergeometric tests, applying a repertoire-size bias correction to TCR pairs. False discovery rates were estimated in a later analysis by permuting HLA or CMV assignments 20 times. In a later analysis, co-occurring TCRs were grouped using DBSCAN, with TCRdist sequence similarity added in when clustering inside HLA-allele-positive subsets. Repertoires with fewer than 30,000 or more than 120,000 public chains, plus five repertoires with anomalous nucleotide sharing, were excluded from co-occurrence clustering. TCRdb mirrors the immuneACCESS table, restricted to in-frame sequences. Some clones are absent from its copies; in checked studies, under half trace to an unresolved V gene, and the reason for the others is unknown. The V and J calls and the clone size are those of that table, but D and trimming were determined from the DNA. The sample records roughly 130,000 clones, 81% of which are singletons. Clones ranked in the top ten supply under 7% of the sample.

Study-wide conclusions, independent of this receptor: In a later analysis, several top co-occurrence clusters were reported to appear linked to parvovirus B19, influenza, CMV and Epstein-Barr virus. In a later analysis, HLA-associated TCR beta chains were found to be more clonally expanded and to have lower generation probabilities than equally common non-associated chains. Broadly in line with IMGT annotations, most TCR beta V segments showed up in productive rearrangements about 90% or about 30% of the time in an earlier analysis of around 550 of the donors. Cytomegalovirus status was reported to be diagnosed by the classifier with high specificity and sensitivity in both the original and validation cohorts. A later genetic analysis associated a missense DCLRE1C variant with V-gene and J-gene trimming of TCR beta chains, and an independent cohort replicated the association. A further reported finding was that TCR beta sequences accurately predicted the HLA-A and HLA-B alleles for most subjects in the first cohort. Some 16 rarely observed V segments, including chromosome 9 orphons, were excluded from the earlier analysis of approximately 600 of the donors because counts were too low. According to the authors, the approach could potentially be generalized to other disease states and immunological phenotypes. A few of the identified cytomegalovirus-associated TCR beta chains were confirmed in vitro to be specific for cytomegalovirus antigens. When HLA alleles, especially DR and DQ, strongly co-occurred, TCR associations were difficult to assign to individual alleles. A later analysis found that TCR association rates varied across HLA loci, with DRB1 alleles showing the most associated TCRs and HLA-C alleles the fewest. Across donors, most TCR sequences were observed very rarely, whereas some public TCRs were present in many individuals. Because HLA typing was missing for some donors at each locus, association tests included only the typed subset. In a later analysis, some 18,000 TCR beta sequences were associated with specific HLA alleles at a false discovery rate of 0.05. A cluster of highly shared sequence variants was judged likely to represent a technical artifact of the sequencing pipeline. A total of fewer than 200 TCR beta chains were listed by the study as associated with cytomegalovirus. Because the 87-base-pair reads could not distinguish some IMGT-functional V segments, including TRBV6-2 and TRBV6-3, those segments were excluded. In a later genetic analysis, fewer N-insertions in productive TCRs were reported among donors in an Asian-associated ancestry cluster than the roughly 700-donor mean. Only TCR beta chains were sequenced in this cohort, and the absence of alpha or paired-chain data limited detectable features. Immune exposure information for the cohort was limited to CMV serostatus. According to a later analysis, most CMV-associated TCR beta chains appeared to be HLA-restricted, and the HLA associations seemed to be driven largely by CMV exposure. Correlated functional status among segregating V segments might be attributable to linkage disequilibrium, but an unknown experimental factor could not be ruled out. Presence/absence analyses assumed roughly uniform sequencing depth across donors, an assumption that may not hold.

The receptor chain draws on TRBV7-8 and TRBJ1-5; TRBD1 is a weak D gene call, 6 bases matching. What was sequenced was PBMCs. The sequence was obtained from a woman aged 40 to 50 in good health and CMV-seropositive. The CDR3 is CASNLQGRNDQPQHF. The DNA is as follows: TGTGCCAGCAACCTACAGGGTAGGAACGATCAGCCCCAGCATTTT.